These T cell receptor beta chains were read from a single sample in a study of shared clonotypes between healthy human individuals. Profiled with immunoSEQ multiplex PCR; TCRdb holds only in-frame clones, not every one. The repertoire consists of 550,000 to 600,000 clones, with roughly 98% occurring once and the leading ten covering 0.3%. Sequencing was performed on naive CD8+ T cells sorted from blood. These receptors were obtained from a young man in good health. CDR3s include the opening cysteine and the closing phenylalanine or tryptophan. Fields, in order: V gene, CDR3 protein.

>TRBV14
CASSLTSEDNEQFF
>TRBV30
CAWSEGMNTEAFF
>TRBV15
CATSFRTGTDTQYF
>TRBV27
CASSLGFGIYNEQFF
>TRBV27
CASSPIAPYEQYF
>TRBV7-8
CASSLGLSGDYEQYF
>TRBV7-6
CASSLSSAGTAHDYEQYF
>TRBV25-1
CASRLGGSYEQYF
>TRBV9
CASSAEQGNTEAFF
>TRBV7-9
CASSDKQGVVQPQHF
>TRBV9
CASSVAKNTGELFF
>TRBV27
CASSSGTEDFYEQYF
>TRBV9
CASNVAGDEQFF
>TRBV29-1
CSVVDRDPDTQYF
>TRBV11-2
CASSFRLAGGPETQYF
>TRBV11-2
CASSRWGPQNYNEQFF
>TRBV29-1
CSATGVVSAGELFF
>TRBV9
CASSDSGSGYNEQFF
>TRBV7-9
CASSPPTGRYEQYF
>TRBV6-5
CASSSGTGAAGELFF
>TRBV7-3
CASSLYASGSLGEQFF
>TRBV6-5
CASTSGLDNEQFF
>TRBV4-3
CASSQLAGDYNEQFF
>TRBV5-6
CASSLEPPDTQYF
>TRBV15
CATSRDNGYTF
>TRBV28
CASSRLASYNEQFF
>TRBV2
CASIVETQYF
>TRBV29-1
CSVEVRGNQETQYF
>TRBV7-8
CASSPNWREGTDEQFF
>TRBV29-1
CSVAEGQETQYF
>TRBV5-1
CASRETGNTEAFF
>TRBV4-3
CASSQVIGFSYEQYF
>TRBV28
CASSPLVDRDGNQPQHF
>TRBV7-9
CASSRESGRETQYF
>TRBV7-6
CASSPPGPGYGYTF
>TRBV4-1
CASSHLKTSGSSYEQYF
>TRBV25-1
CASKRRRGNTEAFF
>TRBV11-2
CASSLEVAGGSYEQYF
>TRBV2
CASSGRQADEQYF
>TRBV5-6
CASSFNTGELFF
>TRBV28
CASSPRQGTAFF
>TRBV27
CASSPRRGRGTDTQYF